Listed here are 11 T cell receptor beta chains from one sample, sequenced in a study of identical twins (dated by TCRdb to 2016 to 2017). Receptors were amplified or captured by 5' RACE. Sequencing was performed on an Illumina HiSeq 2000. TCRdb's own reprocessing of the public reads used fastp at Q25 and MiXCR and kept productive beta chains. A single entry per CDR3 protein holds the most common genes and DNA from its merged rows. The sample table holds roughly 720,000 distinct CDR3 sequences, of which around a sixth were seen once. The ten largest account for around 13% of the sample. These same data were also listed under a study on T cells expressing NK-cell markers.

Sequences were obtained from PBMCs. The source of these receptors is a woman aged 18 to 35 in good health.

This clonotype has ten or more counts. The chain is built from TRBV11-2 and TRBJ2-3; 14 nucleotides match TRBD2. The V and J ends lost 6 bases and 5 bases, in that order; junction bases with no gene match: 19. The CDR3 totals 20 residues. Germline-derived CDR1 and CDR2 are SGHAT and FQNNGV. The CDR3 DNA is TGTGCCAGCAGTCAAAGAGGGACTAGCGGGGGCAAACAGAGGGGAGATACGCAGTATTTT. This encodes CASSQRGTSGGKQRGDTQYF.

This chain links TRBV12-3 or TRBV12-4 with TRBJ2-1; 10 bases line up with TRBD2. Unmatched junction bases numbered 3, after V lost 3 bases and J lost 7 bases. The CDR3 runs to 14 residues. CDR3 sequence reads: CASSLPGLANEQFF. CDR3 in DNA: TGTGCCAGCAGTTTGCCGGGACTAGCGAATGAGCAGTTCTTC.

This clonotype was counted between two and nine times. V is TRBV12-3 or TRBV12-4 and J is TRBJ1-2; no definite D call. This CDR3 is built from 13 residues. Trimming cost V 1 base and J 5 bases, with 8 bases left between them. CDR3 protein: CASSLDRRYGYTF. The DNA for the CDR3 is TGTGCCAGCAGTTTAGACCGAAGATATGGCTACACCTTC.

The chain recombines TRBV5-6 with TRBJ2-3; D might be TRBD1 (6 bases). CDR1 SGHDT and CDR2 YYEEEE come from the germline V gene. This CDR3 has 16 residues. Trimming took off 2 bases at V and 4 bases at J, with 17 bases between the two ends. The CDR3 here is CASSFSTGILADTQYF. The CDR3 DNA reads as TGTGCCAGCAGCTTCAGCACAGGGATTTTGGCAGATACGCAGTATTTT. Full variable domain (outside the CDR3, taken from reference TRBV5-6 and TRBJ2-3): DAGVTQSPTHLIKTRGQQVTLRCSPKSGHDTVSWYQQALGQGPQFIFQYYEEEERQRGNFPDRFSGHQFPNYSSELNVNALLLGDSALYLCASSFSTGILADTQYFGPGTRLTVL.

In this sample, this clonotype turned up a few times. This chain connects TRBV6-1 to TRBJ2-2; TRBD1 is a possible D gene (5 bases). Trimming removed 6 bases from V and 4 bases from J, with 12 bases in between. The CDR3 sequence is 14 residues long. Per the germline V gene, CDR1 is MNHNS and CDR2 is SASEGT. CDR3 amino acids: CASSLMTVTGELFF. The CDR3 DNA reads as TGTGCCAGCAGCCTAATGACAGTCACCGGGGAGCTGTTTTTT.

The chain recombines TRBV10-3 with TRBJ1-5; 8 bases are shared with TRBD1. In germline, CDR1 is ENHRY, CDR2 SYGVKD. The CDR3 has 13 residues. Losses at the gene ends were 6 bases for V and 5 bases for J; bases not matched to a gene: 3. The CDR3 reads CAIRSDRDQPQHF. CDR3 DNA sequence: TGTGCCATCAGGTCGGACAGGGATCAGCCCCAGCATTTT.

This clonotype has only a few counts. The rearrangement joins TRBV9 to TRBJ2-3; D may be TRBD2 (5 bases). Germline-derived CDR1 and CDR2 are SGDLS and YYNGEE. Between the trimmed V and J ends, which lost 0 bases and 2 bases, there was a span of 13 bases. This CDR3 comprises 16 residues. CDR3 sequence: CASSVAPGNPTDTQYF. Written as DNA, the CDR3 is TGTGCCAGCAGCGTAGCCCCGGGAAACCCCACAGATACGCAGTATTTT.

Comment on this clonotype: The CDR3 does not close with the conserved phenylalanine or tryptophan, likely indicating a read error. The DNA is omitted, as the CDR3 cannot be located on it reliably, and the CDR3 follows TCRdb's listing. The chain is built from TRBV12-5 and TRBJ1-6; whether TRBD1, the table's D call, matches the DNA was not checked. In germline, CDR1 is LGHNT, CDR2 FRNRAP. The CDR3 length is 10 residues, termini included. This CDR3 is CASVRDRVLR.

This clonotype was picked up a small number of times. The gene calls are TRBV7-2 and TRBJ2-5; tentatively, D is TRBD1 (6 bases). Trimming shortened V by 3 bases and J by 5 bases, and 16 bases separated the two germline ends. Germline V lookup: CDR1 SGHTA, CDR2 FQGNSA. The CDR3 has 15 residues. The chain's CDR3 is CASSFSQGSRETQYF. The CDR3 coding sequence is TGTGCCAGCAGCTTCTCTCAGGGGTCCCGGGAGACCCAGTACTTC.

In its sample, this clonotype was seen many times. V usage is TRBV20-1 and J usage is TRBJ2-7; 9 bases are a match to TRBD1. Trimming took 5 bases from V and 5 from J; bases not matched to a gene: 10. Germline V gene data show CDR1 as DFQATT and CDR2 as SNEGSKA (reference sequence). The CDR3 covers 14 residues. CDR3 DNA sequence: TGCAGTGCTCTACGACAGGGGGGAAACCACGAGCAGTACTTC. Amino acid sequence: CSALRQGGNHEQYF.

The chain links TRBV4-1 to TRBJ2-3; a weak D match, TRBD2 (6 bases). The CDR3 contains 14 residues. Germline CDR1 and CDR2: MGHRA and YSYEKL. With 3 bases removed from V and 1 base from J, the gap between germline ends came to 8 bases. This CDR3 reads CASSHQRGTDTQYF. The DNA for the CDR3 is TGCGCCAGCAGCCATCAGCGGGGCACAGATACGCAGTATTTT.